A single sample gave rise to the 5 T cell receptor beta chains below, sequenced in a study of breast tumors, draining lymph nodes, adjacent tissues. TCRdb called the multiplex PCR reads again in MiXCR, with one record for every CDR3 protein. The sample yields approximately 200,000 distinct CDR3 sequences, about 32% seen once. Samples came from axillary lymph nodes draining the breast cancer. Source material: axillary lymph node tissue. These receptors were obtained from a female donor with breast cancer. Some clones in this sample may be carry-over from other donors' samples.

CDR3 sequence: CASRRGTSGRYLTQETQYF. The CDR3 DNA is TGTGCCAGCAGGAGAGGGACTAGCGGGAGGTACCTCACTCAAGAGACCCAGTACTTC. The V gene is TRBV2, the J gene TRBJ2-5, with TRBD2 identical over 15 bases. This CDR3 is 19 amino acids long. The junction had 13 bases not matched to a gene; V was cut back by 6 bases and J by 2 bases. The V gene's germline CDR1 is SNHLY and CDR2 FYNNEI.

This clonotype was seen repeatedly, ten times or more. The V and J genes are TRBV5-1 and TRBJ2-3; 8 nucleotides align to TRBD2. J gave up 7 bases and V 5 bases, and 12 bases lay outside the gene matches. From germline, CDR1 is SGHRS and CDR2 YFSETQ. This CDR3 contains 15 residues. CDR3 in DNA: TGCGCCAGCAGGGCAGGGAGTGGGACTAGGAATACGCAGTATTTT. Translated: CASRAGSGTRNTQYF. The full variable domain, completed using reference TRBV5-1 and TRBJ2-3, is KAGVTQTPRYLIKTRGQQVTLSCSPISGHRSVSWYQQTPGQGLQFLFEYFSETQRNKGNFPGRFSGRQFSNSRSEMNVSTLELGDSALYLCASRAGSGTRNTQYFGPGTRLTVL.

This clonotype was counted many times. V usage is TRBV3-1 and J usage is TRBJ1-2; D is unclear. The V and J ends lost 6 bases and 8 bases respectively, with 13 bases between them. The CDR3 has 12 amino acids. Germline V gene sequence: CDR1 LGHDT, CDR2 YNNKEL (reference sequence). The CDR3 DNA follows: TGTGCCAGCAGTTTCAGTCGGGGAGGCTACACCTTC. The encoded protein is CASSFSRGGYTF.

On this clonotype: A much larger clone lies a single base off, so this may be a read error. No conserved phenylalanine or tryptophan is present at the end of the CDR3, so a read error is the likely explanation. CDR3 DNA sequence: TGTGCCAGCAGCTTAGACGGGGGCCGGGGCGAGCAGTACCTC. Protein: CASSLDGGRGEQYL. The V call is TRBV7-2, the J call TRBJ2-7; D is possibly TRBD1 or TRBD2 (6 bases each). From germline, CDR1 is SGHTA and CDR2 FQGNSA. This CDR3 has 14 residues. With 1 base removed from V and 6 bases from J, the gap between germline ends came to 13 bases.

This clonotype occurred a few times. The chain uses TRBV6-1 and TRBJ2-1, with 7 positions matching TRBD1. The CDR3 length is 15 residues. After removal of 7 bases from V and 4 bases from J, the junction contained 10 bases not matched to a gene. Germline V lookup: CDR1 MNHNS, CDR2 SASEGT. For the CDR3, the DNA is TGTGCCAGCACTAATACCGGGACAGATTACAATGAGCAGTTCTTC. Translated, it gives CASTNTGTDYNEQFF.